This T cell receptor (beta chain) was retrieved from a study of blood T cell repertoires in COVID-19. Study background: T cells, B-cell-depleted T cells, or PBMCs provided the cDNA or gDNA that served as material.

The repertoire was sequenced with immunoSEQ multiplex PCR; TCRdb's copy has only in-frame clones and lacks some. The sample holds roughly 240,000 clones, 83% seen once. People in the exposed group encountered a COVID-19 case within 2 weeks before entering the study. V lost 2 bases to trimming and J lost 8 bases, with 10 bases between them. Germline assignment: CDR1 SGHTA and CDR2 FQGTGA. The CDR3 runs to 13 residues. The chain carries TRBV7-3 and TRBJ2-1; D gene uncertain. Sequences were obtained from PBMCs or T cells enriched from blood (not recorded which). This TCR was sampled from a middle-aged woman who had been exposed to COVID-19. Here the CDR3 reads CASSLEVAYEQFF. CDR3 bases: TGTGCCAGCAGCTTAGAGGTCGCCTATGAGCAGTTCTTC.